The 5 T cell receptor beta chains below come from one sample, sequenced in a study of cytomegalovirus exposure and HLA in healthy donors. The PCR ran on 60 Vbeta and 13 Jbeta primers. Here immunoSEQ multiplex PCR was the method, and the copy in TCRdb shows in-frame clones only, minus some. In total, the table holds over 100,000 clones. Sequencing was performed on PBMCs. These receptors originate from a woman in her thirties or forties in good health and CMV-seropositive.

CDR3 loop: CASGELYEQYF. DNA of the CDR3: TGTGCCTCGGGGGAATTATACGAGCAGTACTTC. This chain uses TRBV10-3 with TRBJ2-7; D is possibly TRBD2 (6 bases). Germline lookup yields CDR1 ENHRY and CDR2 SYGVKD. Trimming stripped 11 bases from V and 4 bases from J, with 12 bases between. This CDR3 region has 11 residues.

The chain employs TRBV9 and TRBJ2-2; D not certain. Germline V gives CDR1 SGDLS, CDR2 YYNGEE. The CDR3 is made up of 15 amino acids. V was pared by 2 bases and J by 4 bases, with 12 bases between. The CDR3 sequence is CASSVASSSTGELFF. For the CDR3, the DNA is TGTGCCAGCAGCGTGGCCAGTTCATCCACCGGGGAGCTGTTTTTT.

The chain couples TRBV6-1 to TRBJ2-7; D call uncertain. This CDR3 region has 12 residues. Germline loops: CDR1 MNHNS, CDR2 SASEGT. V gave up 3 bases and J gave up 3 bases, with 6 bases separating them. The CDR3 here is CASSEGRYEQYF. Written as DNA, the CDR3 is TGTGCCAGCAGTGAGGGCCGCTACGAGCAGTACTTC.

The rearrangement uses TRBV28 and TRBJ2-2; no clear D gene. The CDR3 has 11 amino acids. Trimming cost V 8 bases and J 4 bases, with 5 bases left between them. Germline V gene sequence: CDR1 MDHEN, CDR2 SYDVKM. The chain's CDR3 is CASYFTGELFF. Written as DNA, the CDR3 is TGTGCCAGCTATTTCACCGGGGAGCTGTTTTTT.

CDR3 in DNA: TGCGCCAGCAGCCAAGAGGGGCGGACGAGCTCCTACAATGAGCAGTTCTTC. Translation: CASSQEGRTSSYNEQFF. The V and J genes are TRBV4-3 and TRBJ2-1, with D possibly TRBD1 on 5 matching bases. This CDR3 has 17 amino acids. V dropped 0 bases and J dropped 0 bases, with 12 bases sitting between them. Germline values: CDR1 LGHNA, CDR2 YSLEER.